These 7 T cell receptor beta chains share one sample of origin, sequenced in a study of cytomegalovirus exposure and HLA in healthy donors. The PCR was carried out with 60 Vbeta primers and 13 Jbeta primers. Clones were read by immunoSEQ multiplex PCR, and TCRdb kept only the in-frame ones, dropping some. The sample holds around 180,000 clones, roughly 83% seen once. Sequenced material: PBMCs. These receptors were collected from a boy between 5 and 17 years old in good health and CMV-seronegative.

This chain links TRBV9 with TRBJ2-7; no clear D. Germline V gene data show CDR1 as SGDLS and CDR2 as YYNGEE. Trimming took 4 bases from V and 6 from J, leaving 20 bases between them. The CDR3 is made up of 15 amino acids. CDR3 amino acids: CASSPRSGPLAEQYF. For the CDR3, the DNA is TGTGCCAGCAGCCCCAGAAGTGGGCCCCTGGCCGAGCAGTACTTC.

In regard to this clone: Other DNA sequences from this sample encode an identical CDR3 as well. This rearrangement joins TRBV30 to TRBJ2-1; 15 bases agree with TRBD2. The CDR3 extends over 20 amino acids. Germline-derived CDR1 and CDR2 are GTSNPN and SVGIG (reference sequence). The junction had 19 bases not matched to a gene; V was cut back by 5 bases and J by 5 bases. CDR3 residues: CAWAGLAGGIWALFNNEQFF. The DNA for the CDR3 is TGTGCCTGGGCGGGACTAGCGGGAGGAATCTGGGCTCTCTTCAACAATGAGCAGTTCTTC.

This clone was seen a handful of times. The genes are TRBV5-6 and TRBJ1-5; 7 bases fit TRBD1. Trimming cost V 4 bases and J 0 bases; bases outside gene matches: 7. Germline CDR1 is SGHDT and CDR2 is YYEEEE. The CDR3 runs to 16 residues. CDR3 DNA: TGTGCCAGCAGCCCTTCAGGACAGGATAGCAATCAGCCCCAGCATTTT. Residues: CASSPSGQDSNQPQHF.

This clone was detected only a few times. The chain links TRBV2 to TRBJ2-7; 11 bases are a match to TRBD2. The germline CDR1 and CDR2 sequences are SNHLY and FYNNEI. The trim removed 10 bases at V and 3 bases at J, leaving 5 bases unmatched. The CDR3 runs to 13 residues. The CDR3 DNA is TGTGCCACAACCGGGACTAGCGGCTACGAGCAGTACTTC. Its protein is CATTGTSGYEQYF.

V and J are TRBV27 and TRBJ2-7, with TRBD1 matching over 10 bases. The V gene's germline CDR1 is MNHEY and CDR2 SMNVEV (reference sequence). Trimming took 3 bases from V and 4 from J; bases not matched to a gene: 6. There are 15 residues in the CDR3. CDR3 nucleotides: TGTGCCAGCAGTTTGCAGACAGGGGGCGGGTACGAGCAGTACTTC. Its protein product is CASSLQTGGGYEQYF.

This sequence joins TRBV19 and TRBJ2-5; D is uncertain. Germline CDR1 and CDR2: LNHDA and SQIVND (reference sequence). The V and J ends lost 5 bases and 3 bases respectively, with 10 bases between them. This CDR3 is built from 13 residues. The CDR3 DNA is TGTGCCAGTAGTCCCTGGTTAGAAGAGACCCAGTACTTC. This encodes CASSPWLEETQYF.

The V call is TRBV5-8, the J call TRBJ2-1; D call uncertain. V was clipped by 0 bases and J by 9 bases, with 10 bases between them. CDR3 size: 13 residues. Germline CDR1 SGHTS, CDR2 YDEGEE. The CDR3 DNA reads as TGTGCCAGCAGCTTGGTTCTAGGCAGTGAGCAGTTCTTC. This encodes CASSLVLGSEQFF. Combining the CDR3 with reference TRBV5-8 and TRBJ2-1 gives the whole variable domain EAGVTQSPTHLIKTRGQQATLRCSPISGHTSVYWYQQALGLGLQFLLWYDEGEERNRGNFPPRFSGRQFPNYSSELNVNALELEDSALYLCASSLVLGSEQFFGPGTRLTVL.